The sequence of this T cell receptor beta chain was determined in a study of cytomegalovirus exposure and HLA in healthy donors. CDR3 length equals 15 residues. V dropped 5 bases and J dropped 4; count of bases not matched to a gene: 5. Germline V gene sequence: CDR1 SEHNR, CDR2 FQNEAQ (reference sequence). PCR used 60 Vbeta primers and 13 Jbeta primers. TCRdb's table, derived via immunoSEQ multiplex PCR, lists solely in-frame clones and lacks some. Its table lists tens of thousands of clones. Comments on this clone: What it recognizes is unknown.

Regarding the study as a whole: Some V segments, TRBV6-2 and TRBV6-3 among them, were indistinguishable and were therefore excluded. Cytomegalovirus association was listed for about 150 TCR beta chains. In terms of immune exposure information, only CMV serostatus was available. A later analysis linked a missense DCLRE1C variant to TCR beta V- and J-gene trimming.

This rearrangement joins TRBV7-9 to TRBJ2-2, with 9 positions matching TRBD1. This TCR came from a woman aged 60-75 years in good health and CMV-seronegative. Sequencing was performed on PBMCs. DNA of the CDR3: TGTGCCAGCAGCAGACAGGGGGGTAGCACCGGGGAGCTGTTTTTT. This codes for CASSRQGGSTGELFF.